This T cell receptor beta chain was obtained from a study of shared clonotypes between healthy human individuals. Study details: The study drew on a couple of women and three men aged 18 to 49 as donors. Findings and caveats of the study: An anticipated effect of sequencing depth on clonotype sharing among donors was recognized. Across a handful of donors, naive CD4 shared around 5%, naive CD8 under 4%, memory CD4 roughly 2.3%, memory CD8 about 0.38%.

The CDR3 contains 17 residues. The junction had 12 bases not matched to a gene; V was cut back by 5 bases and J by 2 bases. Germline values: CDR1 MNHEY, CDR2 SMNVEV (reference sequence). Researchers divided each subset's genomic DNA evenly across several immunoSEQ plates. Assay used: immunoSEQ multiplex PCR; TCRdb lists only in-frame clones, some missing. The profile shows under 1,100,000 clones, around 82% of them singletons. Details on this clone: Antigen unknown.

This clonotype was obtained from a man aged 18 to 30 in good health. Some clones in this sample may be carry-over from other donors' samples. The specimen sequenced was memory CD4+ T cells from PBMCs. As for subset: CD45RA-negative fraction. The chain has TRBV27 and TRBJ2-7, with TRBD2 matching 10 bases. The CDR3 sequence: CASSPRRLAGGPYEQYF. The CDR3 nucleotides read TGTGCCAGCAGTCCCCGCCGTTTAGCGGGAGGACCCTACGAGCAGTACTTC.